The 22 T cell receptor beta chains listed next were all sequenced from one sample in a study of PD-1 blockade in classical Hodgkin lymphoma. Time point of the sample: cycle 4 day 1 (C4D1), after 6 weeks of nivolumab. Every one of the patients relapsed after autologous stem cell transplantation (brentuximab vedotin exposure was variable). Clones were sequenced by immunoSEQ multiplex PCR, and TCRdb holds only the in-frame ones, with some missing. The data show roughly 100,000 clones, approximately 94% seen once. Sequences were derived from peripheral blood mononuclear cells (PBMCs), sampled before the fourth cycle of nivolumab. The source of these receptors is a human donor with classical Hodgkin lymphoma.

This chain connects TRBV6-1 to TRBJ1-4; 9 positions match TRBD1. The CDR3 has 13 residues. Germline loops: CDR1 MNHNS, CDR2 SASEGT. V shed 6 bases and J 5 bases; nucleotides not matched to a gene: 1. The CDR3 spells CASRDRGNEKLFF. CDR3 nucleotide sequence: TGTGCCAGCAGGGACAGGGGAAATGAAAAACTGTTTTTT.

About this clone: Other nucleotide sequences from this sample produce the same CDR3. The chain combines TRBV19 with TRBJ2-5; no definite D call. The CDR3 loop spans 11 amino acids. Germline V gives CDR1 LNHDA, CDR2 SQIVND (reference sequence). V was pared by 3 bases and J by 4 bases, with 3 bases between. The CDR3 loop reads CASSIRETQYF. The CDR3 DNA is TGTGCCAGTAGTATTCGAGAGACCCAGTACTTC.

V is TRBV6-1 and J is TRBJ2-1; D may correspond to TRBD1 or TRBD2 (5 bases each). V lost 2 bases and J 6 bases, leaving 14 bases between the germline ends. The germline V gene encodes CDR1 MNHNS and CDR2 SASEGT. CDR3 size: 15 residues. CDR3 sequence: CASSEWGWTFNEQFF. In DNA form, the CDR3 reads TGTGCCAGCAGTGAATGGGGGTGGACATTCAATGAGCAGTTCTTC.

J is TRBJ1-2 and V is TRBV6-1; D gene uncertain. Germline CDR1 and CDR2: MNHNS and SASEGT. The CDR3 length is 13 residues. Trimming pared 8 bases from V and 8 bases from J, leaving 18 bases between. Written as DNA, the CDR3 is TGTGCCAGCGTTGACACCGGAGTAACAGGCTACACCTTC. The encoded protein is CASVDTGVTGYTF.

V and J are TRBV29-1 and TRBJ2-1; a possible D gene is TRBD1 (5 bases). The CDR3 sequence is 14 residues long. Germline values: CDR1 SQVTM, CDR2 ANQGSEA. Trimming stripped 4 bases from V and 6 bases from J, with 16 bases between. In DNA, the CDR3 is TGCAGCGTTGTCGACCCGATAGGGGCCAATGAGCAGTTCTTC. It codes for CSVVDPIGANEQFF.

This clone was found once. The rearrangement joins TRBV9 to TRBJ2-6, with TRBD1 identical over 9 bases. The CDR3 sequence is 18 residues long. Germline trimming cut 2 bases from V and 3 bases from J; bases unmatched to any gene: 9. Germline V gene lookup returns CDR1 SGDLS and CDR2 YYNGEE. CDR3 in amino acids: CASSVGGTGSGGANVLTF. CDR3 DNA: TGTGCCAGCAGCGTGGGAGGGACAGGGAGTGGTGGGGCCAACGTCCTGACTTTC. Combining the CDR3 with reference TRBV9 and TRBJ2-6 gives the whole variable domain DSGVTQTPKHLITATGQRVTLRCSPRSGDLSVYWYQQSLDQGLQFLIQYYNGEERAKGNILERFSAQQFPDLHSELNLSSLELGDSALYFCASSVGGTGSGGANVLTFGAGSRLTVL.

In this sample, this clone turned up once. The chain combines TRBV7-9 with TRBJ1-1, with a weak D call TRBD1 (5 bases). V dropped 0 bases and J dropped 8 bases, with 25 bases sitting between them. Germline V lookup: CDR1 SEHNR, CDR2 FQNEAQ (reference sequence). The CDR3 contains 18 residues. The CDR3 nucleotides are TGTGCCAGCAGCTTAGCGCTTGGGTCAGGGTCGATGGGAGAAGAAGCTTTCTTT. It is translated as CASSLALGSGSMGEEAFF.

This chain joins TRBV6-1 and TRBJ2-5; no definite D call. The assigned J gene may be wrong: the sequence end matches TRBJ2-7 better. The CDR3 runs 11 residues. Germline V gives CDR1 MNHNS, CDR2 SASEGT. DNA for the CDR3: TGTGCCAGCAGTGCTGTCTACGAGCAGTACTTC. Translating gives CASSAVYEQYF.

This chain links TRBV10-3 with TRBJ1-4; TRBD1 is a possible D gene (6 bases). Per the germline V gene, CDR1 is ENHRY and CDR2 is SYGVKD. V shed 2 bases and J shed 4 bases, with 11 bases lying between them. This CDR3 has 15 amino acids. This chain's CDR3 is CAISERRGDNEKLFF. DNA of the CDR3: TGTGCCATCAGTGAGAGGAGGGGGGATAATGAAAAACTGTTTTTT.

The chain has TRBV11-2 and TRBJ2-5; TRBD1 matches 9 bases. The V segment lost 3 bases and the J segment 0 bases; nucleotides outside the gene matches: 2. From germline, CDR1 is SGHAT and CDR2 FQNNGV. The CDR3 is 15 amino acids. CDR3 sequence reads: CASSFDRGDQETQYF. The CDR3 DNA reads TGTGCCAGCAGCTTCGACAGGGGGGACCAAGAGACCCAGTACTTC.

The gene calls are TRBV7-2 and TRBJ2-7; 8 bases match TRBD1. Germline CDR1 reads SGHTA; CDR2 reads FQGNSA. This CDR3 has 13 residues. The J segment lost 7 bases and the V segment lost 5 bases, leaving 7 bases of the junction unmatched. CDR3 DNA: TGTGCCAGCAGCCGGGACAGGCCCGGGGAGCAGTACTTC. This gives the protein CASSRDRPGEQYF. The variable domain in full, with the rest retrieved from reference TRBV7-2 and TRBJ2-7, is GAGVSQSPSNKVTEKGKDVELRCDPISGHTALYWYRQSLGQGLEFLIYFQGNSAPDKSGLPSDRFSAERTGGSVSTLTIQRTQQEDSAVYLCASSRDRPGEQYFGPGTRLTVT.

The V call is TRBV6-1, the J call TRBJ2-1; 8 positions match TRBD1. Germline V gene sequence: CDR1 MNHNS, CDR2 SASEGT. CDR3 length equals 15 residues. J was trimmed by 2 bases and V by 6 bases; bases with no gene match: 6. The CDR3 protein is CASRSRQGTYNEQFF. CDR3 DNA sequence: TGTGCCAGCAGATCACGACAGGGGACCTACAATGAGCAGTTCTTC.

The chain uses TRBV27 and TRBJ2-1; D is unclear. V gave up 7 bases and J gave up 0 bases, with 13 bases separating them. Looked up from germline, CDR1 is MNHEY and CDR2 is SMNVEV (reference sequence). This CDR3 region has 15 residues. CDR3 coding DNA: TGTGCCAGCAAGTATGACTTGAGCTCCTACAATGAGCAGTTCTTC. Protein product: CASKYDLSSYNEQFF.

The V call is TRBV27, the J call TRBJ2-2; 8 bases line up with TRBD2. Germline V gene sequence: CDR1 MNHEY, CDR2 SMNVEV (reference sequence). This CDR3 is 16 amino acids long. Germline trimming cut 3 bases from V and 3 bases from J; bases unmatched to any gene: 6. The CDR3 DNA reads as TGTGCCAGCAGTTTCCTGACTAGCGCACACACCGGGGAGCTGTTTTTT. Protein product: CASSFLTSAHTGELFF.

This chain uses TRBV7-6 with TRBJ2-3, with D possibly TRBD2 on 5 matching bases. The CDR3 loop spans 15 amino acids. CDR1 SGHVS and CDR2 FNYEAQ come from the germline V gene. The V and J ends lost 1 base and 2 bases respectively, with 10 bases between them. CDR3 in amino acids: CASSLEARDTDTQYF. The CDR3 nucleotides are TGTGCCAGCAGCTTAGAGGCCCGGGACACAGATACGCAGTATTTT.

This clone was detected once. The V and J genes are TRBV6-5 and TRBJ2-5, with 12 positions matching TRBD1. CDR1 is MNHEY, CDR2 SVGAGI, per germline. The CDR3 totals 14 residues. V was pared by 6 bases and J by 4 bases, with 3 bases of the junction left unmatched. CDR3 DNA: TGTGCCAGCAGACGGGACAGGGGGCGAGAGACCCAGTACTTC. Amino acids: CASRRDRGRETQYF.

This clone occurred once. The chain combines TRBV19 with TRBJ2-1, with unresolved D. CDR3 length: 14 residues. Trimming removed 5 bases at V and 10 bases at J, with 18 bases between. Germline V gene data show CDR1 as LNHDA and CDR2 as SQIVND (reference sequence). The DNA for the CDR3 is TGTGCCAGTAGTGCTGGGTCCGACCTTCCGGAGCAGTTCTTC. As protein: CASSAGSDLPEQFF.

This chain links TRBV7-3 with TRBJ1-5; no definite D call. CDR1 and CDR2 from the germline V gene are SGHTA and FQGTGA. This CDR3 region has 14 residues. Trimming left V 1 base short and J 2 bases short, with 6 bases between. The CDR3, as DNA: TGTGCCAGCAGCTTAATTCACGGCAATCAGCCCCAGCATTTT. The encoded protein is CASSLIHGNQPQHF.

This clone appeared a few times. The chain couples TRBV30 to TRBJ1-5; tentative D call: TRBD1 (5 bases). This CDR3 contains 17 residues. V lost 5 bases and J 4 bases, leaving 24 bases between the germline ends. CDR1 GTSNPN and CDR2 SVGIG come from the germline V gene (reference sequence). CDR3: CAWGEAGPTVINQPQHF. CDR3 in DNA: TGTGCCTGGGGGGAAGCGGGGCCGACGGTTATTAATCAGCCCCAGCATTTT.

V and J are TRBV30 and TRBJ2-2; 11 bases map to TRBD2. CDR3 size: 16 residues. After removal of 2 bases from V and 3 bases from J, the junction contained 5 bases not matched to a gene. The germline V gene has CDR1 GTSNPN and CDR2 SVGIG (reference sequence). The CDR3 sequence: CAWSSPGLADTGELFF. The CDR3 DNA follows: TGTGCCTGGAGTTCACCGGGACTAGCGGACACCGGGGAGCTGTTTTTT.

V usage is TRBV6-5 and J usage is TRBJ2-5; 9 bases agree with TRBD1. The J call is doubtful: the DNA matches TRBJ2-7 better. Germline CDR1 MNHEY, CDR2 SVGAGI. The CDR3 covers 15 residues. In DNA form, the CDR3 reads TGTGCCAGCAGCATGGGGACAGGGAAAGCCTACGAGCAGTACTTC. Translated, it gives CASSMGTGKAYEQYF.

This clone was detected only once. The genes are TRBV30 and TRBJ1-2, with D hard to call. Germline-derived CDR1 and CDR2 are GTSNPN and SVGIG (reference sequence). V was shortened by 1 base and J by 6 bases, with 15 bases between the two germline ends. The CDR3 is 14 amino acids. Here the CDR3 reads CAWSAGLGVDGYTF. For the CDR3, the DNA is TGTGCCTGGAGTGCAGGACTCGGGGTTGATGGCTACACCTTC. The full variable domain, in which reference TRBV30 and TRBJ1-2 provide the parts outside the CDR3, is SQTIHQWPATLVQPVGSPLSLECTVEGTSNPNLYWYRQAAGRGLQLLFYSVGIGQISSEVPQNLSASRPQDRQFILSSKKLLLSDSGFYLCAWSAGLGVDGYTFGSGTRLTVV.